This T cell receptor (beta chain) was identified in a study of T cells in Graves' hyperthyroidism and ophthalmopathy. RNA transcripts provided the source from which TCR beta CDR3 regions were amplified. Carried out on the TCR CDR3, a first-round RT-PCR used the HTBI primer set. In TCRdb, the multiplex PCR reads were re-called with MiXCR into one record per CDR3 protein. The sample shows 560,000 or so distinct CDR3 sequences, 46% of them seen only once. Source material: peripheral blood or thyroid tissue (not recorded which). The source is a woman aged 18-29 years with Graves' hyperthyroidism.

CDR3 sequence (DNA): TGTGCCAGCAGCGTTGGCTCTAGCGGGGGAAACACCGGGGAGCTGTTTTTT. It yields the protein CASSVGSSGGNTGELFF. The chain recombines TRBV9 with TRBJ2-2, with 10 bases lining up with TRBD2. The V gene's germline CDR1 is SGDLS and CDR2 YYNGEE. V was pared by 2 bases and J by 2 bases, with 6 bases of the junction left unmatched. The CDR3 loop spans 17 amino acids.